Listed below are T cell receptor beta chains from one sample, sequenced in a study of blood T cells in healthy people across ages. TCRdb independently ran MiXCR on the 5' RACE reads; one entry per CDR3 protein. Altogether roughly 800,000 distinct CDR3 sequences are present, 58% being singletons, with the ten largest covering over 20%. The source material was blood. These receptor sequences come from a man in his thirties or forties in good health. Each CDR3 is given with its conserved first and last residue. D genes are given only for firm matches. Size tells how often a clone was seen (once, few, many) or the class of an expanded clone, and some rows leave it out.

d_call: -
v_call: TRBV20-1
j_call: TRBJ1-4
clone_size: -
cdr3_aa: CSASEQGTEKLFF
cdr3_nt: TGCAGTGCTAGTGAGCAGGGGACCGAAAAACTGTTTTTT

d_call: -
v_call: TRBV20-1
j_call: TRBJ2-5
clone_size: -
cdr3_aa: CSASEELGQETQYF
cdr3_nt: TGCAGTGCTAGTGAGGAGCTAGGCCAAGAGACCCAGTACTTC

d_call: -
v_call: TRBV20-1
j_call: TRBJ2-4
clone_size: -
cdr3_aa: CSASPRTSADIQYF
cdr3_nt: TGCAGTGCTTCTCCTCGGACAAGCGCGGACATTCAGTACTTC

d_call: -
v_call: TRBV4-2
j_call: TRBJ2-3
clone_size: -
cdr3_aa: CASSQSHDTQYF
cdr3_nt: TGTGCCAGCAGCCAAAGCCATGATACGCAGTATTTT

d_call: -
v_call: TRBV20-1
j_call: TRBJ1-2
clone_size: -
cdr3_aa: CSAPRVGSYGYTF
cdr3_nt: TGCAGTGCCCCTCGGGTTGGTAGCTATGGCTACACCTTC

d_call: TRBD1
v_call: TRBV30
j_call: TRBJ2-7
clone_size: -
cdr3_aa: CAWTPRTIPGQGPYEQYF
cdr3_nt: TGTGCCTGGACTCCCCGTACGATACCGGGACAGGGTCCCTACGAGCAGTACTTC

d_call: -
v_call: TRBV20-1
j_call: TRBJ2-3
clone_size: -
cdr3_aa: CSAEDTDTQYF
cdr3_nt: TGCAGTGCAGAGGACACAGATACGCAGTATTTT

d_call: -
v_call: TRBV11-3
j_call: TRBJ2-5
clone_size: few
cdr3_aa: CASSLARRDTQETQYF
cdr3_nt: TGTGCCAGCAGCTTAGCCCGGCGGGACACCCAAGAGACCCAGTACTTC

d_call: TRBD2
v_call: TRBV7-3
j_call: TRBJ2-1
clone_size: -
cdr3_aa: CASSLITGGNNEQFF
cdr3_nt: TGTGCCAGCAGCTTAATTACGGGGGGAAACAATGAGCAGTTCTTC

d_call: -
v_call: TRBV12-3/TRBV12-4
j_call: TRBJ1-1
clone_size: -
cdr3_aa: CASSLGASEAFF
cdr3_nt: TGTGCCAGCAGTTTAGGCGCCTCTGAAGCTTTCTTT

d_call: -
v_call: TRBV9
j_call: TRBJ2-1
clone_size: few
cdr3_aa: CASSAAQAPRNEQFF
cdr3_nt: TGTGCCAGCAGCGCCGCCCAAGCTCCACGCAATGAGCAGTTCTTC

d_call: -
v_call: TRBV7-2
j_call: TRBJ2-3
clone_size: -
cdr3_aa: CASSFVDTDTQYF
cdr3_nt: TGTGCCAGCAGCTTCGTCGACACAGATACGCAGTATTTT

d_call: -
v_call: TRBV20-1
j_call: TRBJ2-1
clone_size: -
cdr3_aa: CSTPGLGGEQFF
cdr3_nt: TGCAGTACACCGGGCCTTGGGGGTGAGCAGTTCTTC

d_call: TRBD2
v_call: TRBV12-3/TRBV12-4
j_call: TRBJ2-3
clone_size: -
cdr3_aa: CASSLWNSGNTDMEYF
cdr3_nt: TGTGCCAGCAGTTTATGGAATAGCGGGAACACAGATATGGAGTATTTT

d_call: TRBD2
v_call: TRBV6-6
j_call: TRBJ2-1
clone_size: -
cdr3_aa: CASSYSASGGSGREQFF
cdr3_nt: TGTGCCAGCAGTTACTCGGCTAGCGGGGGCTCCGGGCGTGAGCAGTTCTTC

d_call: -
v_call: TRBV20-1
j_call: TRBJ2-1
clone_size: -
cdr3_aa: CSADTNNEQFF
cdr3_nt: TGCAGTGCAGACACAAACAATGAGCAGTTCTTC

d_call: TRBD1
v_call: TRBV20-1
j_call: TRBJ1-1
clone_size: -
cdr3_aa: CSARDVQGMYTEAFF
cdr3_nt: TGCAGTGCTAGAGACGTACAGGGGATGTACACTGAAGCTTTCTTT

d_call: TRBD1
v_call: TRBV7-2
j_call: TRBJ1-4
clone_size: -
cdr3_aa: CASSLTGQPNEKLFF
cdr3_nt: TGTGCCAGCAGCTTAACGGGACAGCCTAATGAAAAACTGTTTTTT

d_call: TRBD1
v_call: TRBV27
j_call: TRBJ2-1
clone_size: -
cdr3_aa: CASSPTDRGSYEQFF
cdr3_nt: TGTGCCAGCAGTCCGACGGACAGGGGCTCCTACGAGCAGTTCTTC

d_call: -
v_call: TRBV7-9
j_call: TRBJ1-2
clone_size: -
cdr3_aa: CASSRRQERGGYTF
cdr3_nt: TGTGCCAGCAGCCGGAGGCAAGAAAGGGGTGGCTACACCTTC

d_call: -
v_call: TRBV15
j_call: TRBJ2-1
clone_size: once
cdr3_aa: CATSRVGVGQVEQFF
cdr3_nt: TGTGCCACCAGCAGAGTGGGGGTGGGGCAGGTTGAGCAGTTCTTC

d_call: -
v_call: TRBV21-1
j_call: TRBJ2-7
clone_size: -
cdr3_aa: CASIGYRPPGSYEQYF
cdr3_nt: TGTGCCAGCATAGGGTATAGACCCCCGGGATCTTACGAGCAGTACTTC

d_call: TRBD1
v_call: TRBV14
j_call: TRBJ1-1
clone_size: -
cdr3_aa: CASSLQGAGNTEAFF
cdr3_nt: TGTGCCAGCAGCTTGCAGGGGGCGGGGAACACTGAAGCTTTCTTT

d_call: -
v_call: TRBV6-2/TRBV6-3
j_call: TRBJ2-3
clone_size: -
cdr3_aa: CATAGLTPDTQYF
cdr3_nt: TGTGCCACCGCGGGACTGACACCAGATACGCAGTATTTT

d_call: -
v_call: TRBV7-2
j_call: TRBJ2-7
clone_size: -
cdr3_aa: CASRGASSHEQYF
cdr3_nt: TGTGCCAGCCGGGGGGCATCGAGTCACGAGCAGTACTTC

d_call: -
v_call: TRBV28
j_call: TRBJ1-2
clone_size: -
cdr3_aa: CASSPSHREYGYTF
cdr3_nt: TGTGCCAGCAGTCCCTCCCACAGGGAATATGGCTACACCTTC

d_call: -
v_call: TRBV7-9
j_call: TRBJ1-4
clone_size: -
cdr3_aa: CASTPEGNQKLFF
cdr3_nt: TGTGCCAGCACCCCCGAAGGGAACCAAAAACTGTTTTTT

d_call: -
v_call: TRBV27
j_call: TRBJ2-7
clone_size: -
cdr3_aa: CATGRFPYEQYF
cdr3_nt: TGTGCCACAGGGAGGTTTCCCTACGAGCAGTACTTC

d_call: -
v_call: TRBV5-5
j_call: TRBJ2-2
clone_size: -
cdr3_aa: CASSYGLQNAGELFF
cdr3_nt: TGTGCCAGCAGTTACGGGCTGCAAAACGCCGGGGAGCTGTTTTTT

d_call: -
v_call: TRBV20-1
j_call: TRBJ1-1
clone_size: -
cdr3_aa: CSARRANTEAFF
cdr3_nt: TGCAGTGCTAGACGGGCGAACACTGAAGCTTTCTTT